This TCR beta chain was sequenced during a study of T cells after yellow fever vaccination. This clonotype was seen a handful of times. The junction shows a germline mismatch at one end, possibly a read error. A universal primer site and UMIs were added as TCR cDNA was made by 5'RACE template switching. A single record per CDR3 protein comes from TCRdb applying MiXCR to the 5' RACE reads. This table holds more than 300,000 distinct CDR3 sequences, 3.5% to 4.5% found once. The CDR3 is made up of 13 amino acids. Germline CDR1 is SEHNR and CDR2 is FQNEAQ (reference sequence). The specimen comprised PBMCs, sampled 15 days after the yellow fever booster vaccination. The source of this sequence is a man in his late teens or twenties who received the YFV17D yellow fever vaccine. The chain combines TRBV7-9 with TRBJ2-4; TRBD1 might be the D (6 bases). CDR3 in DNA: TGTGCCAGCAGATTAGGGGGAGAAAACATTCAGTACTTC. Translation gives CASRLGGENIQYF.